These 12 T cell receptor beta chains originate from one sample sequenced in a study of CD8 T cells in ankylosing spondylitis. TCRdb reprocessed the 5' RACE reads with MiXCR, giving one entry per CDR3 protein. The sample yields a few hundred thousand distinct CDR3 sequences, less than 25% seen once. The sample consisted of blood, either unsorted or a sorted T cell fraction (not recorded which). The receptors were sampled from a female donor with ankylosing spondylitis or in good health (not recorded which).

The chain uses TRBV5-6 and TRBJ2-7, with D tentatively TRBD2 (5 bases). The V gene lost 4 bases and the J gene lost 3 bases, with 14 bases spanning the gap. Germline V gives CDR1 SGHDT, CDR2 YYEEEE. This CDR3 spans 14 amino acids. The DNA for the CDR3 is TGTGCCAGCAGCCCTCGGACTGACTTCTACGAGCAGTACTTC. Protein: CASSPRTDFYEQYF.

In nucleotides, the CDR3 is TGCGCCAGCAGCCAAGAAGGACTAGCAGCTTCCTACGAGCAGTACTTC. This gives the protein CASSQEGLAASYEQYF. The chain joins TRBV4-3 to TRBJ2-7; TRBD2 agrees at 8 bases. CDR1 LGHNA and CDR2 YSLEER come from the germline V gene. The CDR3 has 16 amino acids. V shed 0 bases, J shed 1 base, and the junction held 5 bases outside the gene matches.

This clonotype was observed a handful of times. The gene calls are TRBV6-2 or TRBV6-3 and TRBJ2-3, with 7 bases matching TRBD2. Losses at the gene ends were 2 bases for V and 4 bases for J; bases not matched to a gene: 3. This CDR3 is built from 14 residues. Looked up from germline, CDR1 is MNHEY and CDR2 is SVGEGT. The CDR3 bases are TGTGCCAGCAGTTACGGGAGGGAGGCAGATACGCAGTATTTT. It translates to CASSYGREADTQYF.

This clonotype was recorded a few times. The chain combines TRBV28 with TRBJ1-5, with a tentative D call TRBD1 (5 bases). The V end lost 5 bases, the J end lost 10 bases, and 12 bases lay between the germline ends. In germline, CDR1 is MDHEN, CDR2 SYDVKM. CDR3 size: 12 residues. The CDR3 bases are TGTGCCAGCAGTACGCGACAGTCTCCCCAGCATTTT. Its translation: CASSTRQSPQHF. Filled out from reference TRBV28 and TRBJ1-5, the complete variable domain reads DVKVTQSSRYLVKRTGEKVFLECVQDMDHENMFWYRQDPGLGLRLIYFSYDVKMKEKGDIPEGYSVSREKKERFSLILESASTNQTSMYLCASSTRQSPQHFGDGTRLSIL.

This clonotype was picked up a small number of times. The rearrangement joins TRBV21-1 to TRBJ1-2; TRBD1 is taken as the D call from the table, unchecked against the DNA. TRBV21-1 is listed as a pseudogene. The CDR3 spans 16 residues. CDR3 loop: CASSTLGQGENYGYTF. CDR3 DNA: TGTGCCAGCAGCACACTTGGACAGGGGGAAAATTATGGCTACACCTTC.

This clonotype has more than one count but fewer than ten. The chain employs TRBV7-2 and TRBJ1-5; no definite D call. The CDR3 has 13 residues. Trimming removed 5 bases from V and 7 bases from J, with 12 bases in between. Germline V gene sequence: CDR1 SGHTA, CDR2 FQGNSA. CDR3 in amino acids: CASSLGEWQPQHF. CDR3 DNA sequence: TGTGCCAGCAGCCTTGGGGAGTGGCAGCCCCAGCATTTT.

The rearrangement uses TRBV18 and TRBJ2-1, with unresolved D. The CDR3 consists of 16 residues. The V and J ends lost 6 bases and 1 base respectively, with 16 bases between them. Germline V gene lookup returns CDR1 KGHSH and CDR2 LQKENI. DNA of the CDR3: TGTGCCAGCTCCCCAGAGCTGATCGGTTCCTACAATGAGCAGTTCTTC. Translating gives CASSPELIGSYNEQFF.

This clonotype occurred a few times. DNA for the CDR3: TGTGCCAGCACCCCTGAGACCTCCTATAATTCACCCCTCCACTTT. It translates to CASTPETSYNSPLHF. J is TRBJ1-6 and V is TRBV7-2; D ambiguous. Trimming pared 7 bases from V and 0 bases from J, leaving 10 bases between. Per the germline V gene, CDR1 is SGHTA and CDR2 is FQGNSA. The CDR3 is made up of 15 amino acids.

The rearrangement uses TRBV6-1 and TRBJ1-5; D gene ambiguous. V lost 3 bases, J lost 5 bases, and 5 bases lay in between. This CDR3 region has 12 residues. The V gene's germline CDR1 is MNHNS and CDR2 SASEGT. This CDR3 is CASSEKDQPQHF. The CDR3 nucleotides read TGTGCCAGCAGTGAGAAGGATCAGCCCCAGCATTTT.

The chain has TRBV29-1 and TRBJ2-7; 9 bases are a match to TRBD1. Germline-derived CDR1 and CDR2 are SQVTM and ANQGSEA. After removal of 4 bases from V and 7 bases from J, the junction contained 8 bases not matched to a gene. There are 13 residues in the CDR3. CDR3 sequence: CSVADRGLLEQYF. CDR3 in DNA: TGCAGCGTTGCGGACAGGGGCCTCTTGGAGCAGTACTTC.

The rearrangement links TRBV7-3 to TRBJ2-7; possible D gene TRBD1, 6 bases. Trimming pared 5 bases from V and 5 bases from J, leaving 22 bases between. The CDR3 totals 16 residues. Germline V CDR1 and CDR2: SGHTA, FQGTGA. In nucleotides, the CDR3 is TGTGCCAGCAGCCCAATAGGGGGACCCACAGAGAACGAGCAGTACTTC. This encodes CASSPIGGPTENEQYF.

V and J are TRBV7-9 and TRBJ2-2, with no clear D. V dropped 5 bases and J dropped 9 bases, with 4 bases sitting between them. Germline loops: CDR1 SEHNR, CDR2 FQNEAQ (reference sequence). The length of the CDR3 is 10 residues. The CDR3 bases are TGTGCCAGCAGCGGCCGGGAGCTGTTTTTT. This translates into CASSGRELFF.